One T cell receptor beta chain is described in this entry. Its cognate antigen has yet to be identified. No base qualities exist here, and no much larger clone lies one base off it. RNA was extracted with the RNeasy kit and about 0.5 to 1 ug was reverse transcribed using random hexamers. The immunoSEQ multiplex PCR assay, covering 54 Vbeta and 13 Jbeta segments, was used to amplify TCR beta CDR3 regions. Bias from PCR amplification was corrected by using a synthetic template baseline for primer optimization and for computational correction. Turning to the authors' computational methods: Only productive sequences were kept, with reads annotated to V, D and J genes according to IMGT and analyzed in immunoSEQ Analyzer. Clonality was calculated as one minus the Shannon entropy normalized by log2 of the number of productive unique sequences. For each patient and control, public and private clones were evaluated within the 100 most prevalent clones. Clones were defined as Susac-specific if absent from the healthy and MS cohorts, from 900 to 1,300 published viral clones and from other ImmuneACCESS disease sequences. Starting from the raw public reads, TCRdb applied fastp trimming at Q25, assembled clones with MiXCR and retained in-frame beta chains. For every CDR3 protein sequence, its rows merge into one entry that carries the most common genes and DNA. The V and J calls and clone size are TCRdb's, not the authors'. This sample gives over 200,000 distinct CDR3 sequences in total; 85% to 95% of them show up just once. The top ten clonotypes cover 0.082% of the sample.

The entry originates in a study of CD8 T cells in Susac syndrome (dated by TCRdb to the late 2010s). Some background on the complete study: Repertoire sequencing was used to test whether CD8+ T cell activation and differentiation in Susac syndrome was antigen driven. General conclusions and limits of the study: The study acknowledged that relatively few individuals were included in the TCR sequencing and HLA analysis.

Peripheral blood CD8+ and CD4+ T cells from healthy donors, Susac syndrome patients and multiple sclerosis patients were profiled using high-throughput TCR beta sequencing. The multiple sclerosis controls were treatment-naive patients whose relapsing-remitting disease, either stable or active, fulfilled the revised McDonald criteria. Bulk CD8+ and CD4+ T cells were purified magnetically by negative isolation, whereas CD8+ TEMRA cells were enriched by FACS. Blood was collected in EDTA tubes and processed within 24 hours, with PBMCs isolated through density gradient centrifugation. PBMCs intended for TCR sequencing were frozen in liquid nitrogen and were later thawed in a 37 degrees C water bath. The sorted or isolated CD4+, CD8+ and CD8+ TEMRA cells reached a purity of at least 90%. This receptor was identified in a human donor with multiple sclerosis. Sequenced: CD4+ T cells from PBMCs.

The CDR3 protein sequence reads: CSGGRATYNEQFF. In nucleotide form, the sequence is TGCAGCGGAGGGCGGGCGACTTACAATGAGCAGTTCTTC. The sequence links TRBV29-1 to TRBJ2-1; TRBD2 is a weak D gene call, 5 bases matching. Trimming at the junction amounts to 7 bases on V and 4 bases on J, and the germline ends lie 14 bases apart. For CDR1 and CDR2, the germline V gene lists SQVTM and ANQGSEA. The CDR3 contains 13 residues, cysteine and phenylalanine counted. Of all the DNA, just the CDR3 is kept, 39 bases in frame from base 1.